This T cell receptor (beta chain) was sequenced in a study of regulatory T cells in long-lasting Graves disease. Notes on the study in general: Accuracy may have suffered from the small sample size. Relative to new patients (around 1,000), persistent patients exhibited greater sharing of public clonotypes (over 2,500). There was favoring of TRBV28, TRBJ1-2 and TRBJ2-5 in persistent disease. Less diverse TCR repertoires were seen in persistent Graves' patients than in newly diagnosed ones.

As for time point: persistent/refractory GD, antithyroid drugs over 5 years with positive TRAb. Isolated PBMC RNA provided the starting material for the TCR library. Germline CDR1 SGHTA, CDR2 FQGTGA. This CDR3 contains 13 residues. V shed 5 bases and J shed 2 bases, with 8 bases lying between them. Of note for this clonotype: The antigen is unknown.

HTBI primers from iRepertoire and Arm-PCR of CDR3 regions yielded the TCR beta libraries. In TCRdb, the multiplex PCR reads were re-called with MiXCR into one record per CDR3 protein. The sample carries about 660,000 distinct CDR3 sequences, around 32% recorded once. This clonotype was sampled from a female donor with Graves disease. Here the sequenced sample was peripheral blood mononuclear cells (PBMCs), taken when the disease was refractory, from a patient treated with antithyroid drugs. V gene TRBV7-3 combines with J gene TRBJ2-3; D is unclear. This chain's CDR3 is CASSISFTDTQYF. In DNA, the CDR3 is TGTGCCAGCAGCATAAGCTTCACAGATACGCAGTATTTT.